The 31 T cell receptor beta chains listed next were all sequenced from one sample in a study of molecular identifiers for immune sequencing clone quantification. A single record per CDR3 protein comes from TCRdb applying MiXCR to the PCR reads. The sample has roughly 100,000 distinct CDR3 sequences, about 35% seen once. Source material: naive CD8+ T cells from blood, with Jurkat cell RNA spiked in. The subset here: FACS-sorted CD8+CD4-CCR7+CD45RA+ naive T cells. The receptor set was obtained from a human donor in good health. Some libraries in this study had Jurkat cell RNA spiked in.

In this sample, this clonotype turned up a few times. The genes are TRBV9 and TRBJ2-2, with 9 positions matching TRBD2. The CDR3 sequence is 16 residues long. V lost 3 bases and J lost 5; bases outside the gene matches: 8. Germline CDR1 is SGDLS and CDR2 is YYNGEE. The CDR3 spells CASSGLLAGNTGELFF. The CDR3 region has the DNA TGTGCCAGCAGCGGGTTGCTAGCGGGGAATACCGGGGAGCTGTTTTTT.

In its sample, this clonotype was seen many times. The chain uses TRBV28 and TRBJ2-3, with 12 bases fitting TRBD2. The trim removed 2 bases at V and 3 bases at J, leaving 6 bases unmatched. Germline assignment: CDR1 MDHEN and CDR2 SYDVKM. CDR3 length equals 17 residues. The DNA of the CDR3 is TGTGCCAGCAGTTTAGCTAAGACTAGCGGGAGAACAGATACGCAGTATTTT. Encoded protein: CASSLAKTSGRTDTQYF.

The CDR3 nucleotides are TGTGCCAGCAGCAATACAGGGCTAGGCGGGGAGCTGTTTTTT. Translating gives CASSNTGLGGELFF. The chain joins TRBV28 to TRBJ2-2, with D perhaps TRBD1 (6 bases). V lost 6 bases and J 7 bases, leaving 15 bases between the germline ends. The germline V gene encodes CDR1 MDHEN and CDR2 SYDVKM. The CDR3 length is 14 residues.

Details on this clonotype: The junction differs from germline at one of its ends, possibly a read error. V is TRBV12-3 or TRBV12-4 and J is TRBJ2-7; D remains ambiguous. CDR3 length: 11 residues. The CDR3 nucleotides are TGTGCCAGCAGATTAGGCAACGAGCAGTACTTC. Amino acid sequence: CASRLGNEQYF.

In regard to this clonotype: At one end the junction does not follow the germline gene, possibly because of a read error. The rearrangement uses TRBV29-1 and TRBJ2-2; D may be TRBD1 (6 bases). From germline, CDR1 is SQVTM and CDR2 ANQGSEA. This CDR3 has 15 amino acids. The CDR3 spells CSVEGAGVNTGELLF. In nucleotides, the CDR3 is TGCAGCGTTGAAGGGGCAGGGGTTAACACCGGGGAGCTGCTTTTT.

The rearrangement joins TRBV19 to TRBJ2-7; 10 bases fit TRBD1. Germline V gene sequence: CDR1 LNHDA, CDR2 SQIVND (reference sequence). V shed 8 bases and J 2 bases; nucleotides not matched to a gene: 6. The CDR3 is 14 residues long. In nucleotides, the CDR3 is TGTGCCAGTGCCCAGGGACAGGGGACCTACGAGCAGTACTTC. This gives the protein CASAQGQGTYEQYF.

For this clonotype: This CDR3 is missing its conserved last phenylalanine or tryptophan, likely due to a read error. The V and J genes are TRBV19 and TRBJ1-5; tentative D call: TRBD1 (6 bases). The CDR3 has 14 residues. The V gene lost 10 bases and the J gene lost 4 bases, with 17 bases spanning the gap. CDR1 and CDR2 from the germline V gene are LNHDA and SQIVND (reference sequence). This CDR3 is CATQGLLRNQPQHY. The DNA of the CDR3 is TGTGCCACGCAGGGGCTCCTAAGAAATCAGCCCCAGCATTAT.

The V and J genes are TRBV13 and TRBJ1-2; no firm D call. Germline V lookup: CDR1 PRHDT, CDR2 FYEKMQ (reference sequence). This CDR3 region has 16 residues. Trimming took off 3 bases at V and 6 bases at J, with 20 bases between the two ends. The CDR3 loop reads CASSLGDGPWRDGYTF. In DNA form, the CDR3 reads TGTGCCAGCAGCTTGGGTGACGGGCCCTGGAGAGATGGCTACACCTTC.

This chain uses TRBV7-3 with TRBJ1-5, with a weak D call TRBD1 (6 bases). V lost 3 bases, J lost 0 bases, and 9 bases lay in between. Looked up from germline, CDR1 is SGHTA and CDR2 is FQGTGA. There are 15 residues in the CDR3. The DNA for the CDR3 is TGTGCCAGCAGCTTCGACAGGCTTAGCAATCAGCCCCAGCATTTT. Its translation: CASSFDRLSNQPQHF.

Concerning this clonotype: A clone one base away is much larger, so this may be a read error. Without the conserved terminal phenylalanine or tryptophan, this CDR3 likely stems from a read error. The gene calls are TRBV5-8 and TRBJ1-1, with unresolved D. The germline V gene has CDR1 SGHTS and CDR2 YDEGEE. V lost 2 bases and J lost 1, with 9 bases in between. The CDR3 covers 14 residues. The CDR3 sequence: CASSFRDKNTEAFL. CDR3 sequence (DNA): TGTGCCAGCAGCTTCCGTGACAAGAACACTGAAGCTTTCTTA.

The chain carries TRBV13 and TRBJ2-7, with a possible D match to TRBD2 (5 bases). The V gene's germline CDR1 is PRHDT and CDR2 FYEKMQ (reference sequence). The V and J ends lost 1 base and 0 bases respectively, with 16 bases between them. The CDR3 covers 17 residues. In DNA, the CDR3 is TGTGCCAGCAGCTTAGCTCTTGGGGAGAAGGTCTCCTACGAGCAGTACTTC. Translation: CASSLALGEKVSYEQYF.

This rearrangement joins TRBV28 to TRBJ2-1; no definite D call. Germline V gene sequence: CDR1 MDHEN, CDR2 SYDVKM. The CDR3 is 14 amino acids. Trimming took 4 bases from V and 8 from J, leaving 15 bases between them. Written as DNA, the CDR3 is TGTGCCAGCAGTTCCTATAGTCTGGTCGATGAGCAGTTCTTC. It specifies CASSSYSLVDEQFF.

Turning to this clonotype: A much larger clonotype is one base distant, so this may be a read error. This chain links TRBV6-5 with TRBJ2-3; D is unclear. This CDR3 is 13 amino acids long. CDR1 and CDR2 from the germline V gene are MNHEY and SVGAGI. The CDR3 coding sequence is TGTGCCAGCGGTTACGGTTGGCTAAATACGCAGTATTTT. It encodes CASGYGWLNTQYF.

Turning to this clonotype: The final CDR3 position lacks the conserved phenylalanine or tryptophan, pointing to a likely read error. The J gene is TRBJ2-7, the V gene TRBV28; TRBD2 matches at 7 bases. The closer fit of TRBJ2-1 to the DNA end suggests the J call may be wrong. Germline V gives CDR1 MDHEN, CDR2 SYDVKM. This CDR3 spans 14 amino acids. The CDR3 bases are TGTGCCAGCAGTTTTCGGGGGGTTCGCTACGAGCAGTTCTCC. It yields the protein CASSFRGVRYEQFS.

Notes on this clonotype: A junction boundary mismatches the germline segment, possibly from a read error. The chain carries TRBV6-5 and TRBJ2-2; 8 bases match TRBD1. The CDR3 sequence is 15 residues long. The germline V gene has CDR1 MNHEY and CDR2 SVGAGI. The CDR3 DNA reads TGTGCCAGCAGTTACACCGGACAGGGTTACGGGGAACTGTTTTTT. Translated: CASSYTGQGYGELFF.

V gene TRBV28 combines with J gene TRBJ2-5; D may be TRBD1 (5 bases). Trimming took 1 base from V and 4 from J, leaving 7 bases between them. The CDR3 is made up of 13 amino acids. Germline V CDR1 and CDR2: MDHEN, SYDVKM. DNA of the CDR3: TGTGCCAGCAGTTTATACCAGGGAGAGACCCAGTACTTC. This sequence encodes CASSLYQGETQYF.

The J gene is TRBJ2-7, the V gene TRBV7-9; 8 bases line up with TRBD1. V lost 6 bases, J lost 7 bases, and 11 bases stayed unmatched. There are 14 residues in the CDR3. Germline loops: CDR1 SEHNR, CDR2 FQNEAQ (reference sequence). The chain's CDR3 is CASSSGTGLVEQYF. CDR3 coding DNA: TGTGCCAGCAGTTCCGGGACAGGTCTGGTAGAGCAGTACTTC.

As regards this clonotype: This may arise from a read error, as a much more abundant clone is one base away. CDR3 protein: CSVQPGAYEQYF. DNA for the CDR3: TGCAGCGTGCAGCCGGGGGCCTACGAGCAGTACTTC. This sequence joins TRBV29-1 and TRBJ2-7; tentatively, D is TRBD2 (6 bases). Germline CDR1 is SQVTM and CDR2 is ANQGSEA. CDR3 length equals 12 residues. V gave up 6 bases and J gave up 2 bases, with 11 bases separating them.

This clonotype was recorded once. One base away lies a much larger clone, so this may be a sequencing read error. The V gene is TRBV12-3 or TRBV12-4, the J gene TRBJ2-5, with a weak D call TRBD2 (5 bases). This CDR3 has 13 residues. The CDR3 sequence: CASSFGGQESQYF. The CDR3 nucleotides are TGTGCCAGCAGTTTCGGCGGGCAAGAGTCCCAGTACTTC.

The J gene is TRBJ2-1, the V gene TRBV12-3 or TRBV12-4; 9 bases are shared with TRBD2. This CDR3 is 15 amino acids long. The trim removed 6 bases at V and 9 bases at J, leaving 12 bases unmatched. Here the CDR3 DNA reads TGTGCCAGCAGCTCTGGGACTAGCTCCTTAAGTGAGCAGTTCTTC. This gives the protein CASSSGTSSLSEQFF.

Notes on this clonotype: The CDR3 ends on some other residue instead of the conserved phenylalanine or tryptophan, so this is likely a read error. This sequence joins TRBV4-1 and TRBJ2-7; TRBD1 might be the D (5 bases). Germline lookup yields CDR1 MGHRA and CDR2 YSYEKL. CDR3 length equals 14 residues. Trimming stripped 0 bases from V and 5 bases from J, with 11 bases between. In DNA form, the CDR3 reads TGCGCCAGCAGCCAAGAGGCCAGGGTCAACGAGCAGTACATC. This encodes CASSQEARVNEQYI.

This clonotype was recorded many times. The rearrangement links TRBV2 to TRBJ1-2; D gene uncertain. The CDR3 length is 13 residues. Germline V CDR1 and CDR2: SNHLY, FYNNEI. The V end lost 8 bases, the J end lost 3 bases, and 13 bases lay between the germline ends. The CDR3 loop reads CASLNTDHYGYTF. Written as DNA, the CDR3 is TGTGCCAGCCTCAACACAGACCACTATGGCTACACCTTC.

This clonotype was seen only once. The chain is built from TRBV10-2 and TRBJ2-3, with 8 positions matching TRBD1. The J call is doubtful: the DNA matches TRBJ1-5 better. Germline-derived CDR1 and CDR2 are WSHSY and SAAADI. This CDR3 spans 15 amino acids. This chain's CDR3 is CASSIRGRRTDTQHF. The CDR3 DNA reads TGCGCCAGCAGTATCAGGGGGCGGAGGACAGATACGCAGCATTTT.

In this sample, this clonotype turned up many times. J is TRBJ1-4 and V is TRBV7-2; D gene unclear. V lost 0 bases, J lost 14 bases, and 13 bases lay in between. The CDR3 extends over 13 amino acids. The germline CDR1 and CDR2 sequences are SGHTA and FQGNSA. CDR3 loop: CASSLAVRQALFF. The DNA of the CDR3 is TGTGCCAGCAGCTTAGCCGTCCGCCAGGCGCTGTTTTTT.

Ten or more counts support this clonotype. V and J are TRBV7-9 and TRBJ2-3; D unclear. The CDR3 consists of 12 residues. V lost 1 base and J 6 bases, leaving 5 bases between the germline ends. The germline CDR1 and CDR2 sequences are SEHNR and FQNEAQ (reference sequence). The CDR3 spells CASSLVRDTQYF. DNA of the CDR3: TGTGCCAGCAGCTTAGTAAGGGATACGCAGTATTTT.

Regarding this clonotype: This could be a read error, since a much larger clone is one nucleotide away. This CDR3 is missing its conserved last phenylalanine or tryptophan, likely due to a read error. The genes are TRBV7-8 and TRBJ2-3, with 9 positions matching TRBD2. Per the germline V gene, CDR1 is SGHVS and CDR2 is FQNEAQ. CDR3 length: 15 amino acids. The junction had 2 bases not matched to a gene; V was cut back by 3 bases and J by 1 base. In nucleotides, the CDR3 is TGTGCCAGCAGCTTTAGCGGGGGCCGCACAGATACGCAGTATTTA. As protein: CASSFSGGRTDTQYL.

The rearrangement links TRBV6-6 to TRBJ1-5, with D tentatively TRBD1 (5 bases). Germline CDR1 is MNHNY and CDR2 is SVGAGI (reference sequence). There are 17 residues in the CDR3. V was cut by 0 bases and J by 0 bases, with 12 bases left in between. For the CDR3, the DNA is TGTGCCAGCAGTTACTCGTGGGCAGGGAATAGCAATCAGCCCCAGCATTTT. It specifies CASSYSWAGNSNQPQHF.

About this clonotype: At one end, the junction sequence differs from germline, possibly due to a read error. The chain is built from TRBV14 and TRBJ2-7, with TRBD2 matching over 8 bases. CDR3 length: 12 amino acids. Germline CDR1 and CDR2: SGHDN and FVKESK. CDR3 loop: CASSPSGYELYF. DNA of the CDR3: TGTGCCAGCAGCCCTAGCGGGTACGAGCTGTACTTC.

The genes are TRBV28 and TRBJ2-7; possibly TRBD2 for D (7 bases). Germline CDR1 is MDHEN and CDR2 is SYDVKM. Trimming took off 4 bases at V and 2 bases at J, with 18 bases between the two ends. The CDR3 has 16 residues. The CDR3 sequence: CASSSWGAGETYEQYF. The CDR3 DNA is TGTGCCAGCAGTTCGTGGGGGGCGGGAGAGACCTACGAGCAGTACTTC.

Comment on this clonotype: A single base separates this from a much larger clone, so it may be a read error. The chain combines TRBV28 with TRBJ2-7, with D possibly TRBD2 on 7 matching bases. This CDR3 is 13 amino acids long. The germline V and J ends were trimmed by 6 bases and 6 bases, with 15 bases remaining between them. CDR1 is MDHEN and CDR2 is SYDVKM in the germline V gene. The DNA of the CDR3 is TGTGCCAGCAGGTTGGGGGGGGGCCTCGAGCAGTACTTC. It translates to CASRLGGGLEQYF.

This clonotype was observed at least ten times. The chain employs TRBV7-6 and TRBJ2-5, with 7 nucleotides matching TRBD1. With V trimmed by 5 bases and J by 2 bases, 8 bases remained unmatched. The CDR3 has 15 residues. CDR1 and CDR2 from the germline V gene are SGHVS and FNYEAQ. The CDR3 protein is CASSPRQGGQETQYF. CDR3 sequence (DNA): TGTGCCAGCAGCCCGAGACAGGGCGGGCAAGAGACCCAGTACTTC.